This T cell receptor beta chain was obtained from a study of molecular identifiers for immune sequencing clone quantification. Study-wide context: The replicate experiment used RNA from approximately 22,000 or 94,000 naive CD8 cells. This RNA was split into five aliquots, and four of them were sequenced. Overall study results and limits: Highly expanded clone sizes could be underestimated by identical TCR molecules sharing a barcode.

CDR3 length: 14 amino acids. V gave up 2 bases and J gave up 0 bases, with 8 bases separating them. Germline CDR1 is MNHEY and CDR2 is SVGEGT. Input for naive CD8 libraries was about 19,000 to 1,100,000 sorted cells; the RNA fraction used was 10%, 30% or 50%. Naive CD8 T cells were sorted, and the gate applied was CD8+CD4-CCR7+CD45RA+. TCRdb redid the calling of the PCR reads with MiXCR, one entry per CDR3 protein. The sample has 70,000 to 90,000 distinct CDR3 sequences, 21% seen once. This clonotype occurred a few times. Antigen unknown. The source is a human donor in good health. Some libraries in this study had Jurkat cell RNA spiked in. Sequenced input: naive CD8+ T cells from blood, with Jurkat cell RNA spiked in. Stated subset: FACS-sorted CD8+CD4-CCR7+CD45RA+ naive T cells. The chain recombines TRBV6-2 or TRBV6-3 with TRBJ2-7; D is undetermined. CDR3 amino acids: CASSYGWSSYEQYF. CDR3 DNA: TGTGCCAGCAGTTACGGGTGGAGCTCCTACGAGCAGTACTTC.